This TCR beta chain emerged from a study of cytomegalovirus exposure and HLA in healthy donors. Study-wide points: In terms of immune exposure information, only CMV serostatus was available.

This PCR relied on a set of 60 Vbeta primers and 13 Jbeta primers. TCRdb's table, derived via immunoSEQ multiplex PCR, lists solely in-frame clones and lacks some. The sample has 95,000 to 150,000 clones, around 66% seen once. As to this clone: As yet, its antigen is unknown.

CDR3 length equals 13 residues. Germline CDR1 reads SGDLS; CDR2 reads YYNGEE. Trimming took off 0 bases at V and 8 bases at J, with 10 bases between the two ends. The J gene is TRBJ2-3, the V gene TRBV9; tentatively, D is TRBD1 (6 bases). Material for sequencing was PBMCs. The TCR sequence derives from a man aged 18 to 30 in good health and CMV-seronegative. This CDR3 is CASSVDRDGTQYF. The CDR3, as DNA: TGTGCCAGCAGCGTAGACAGGGATGGTACGCAGTATTTT.